Following are 21 T cell receptor beta chains from one sample sequenced in a study of Ad26.COV2.S vaccination and SARS-CoV-2 variants (dated by TCRdb to the early 2020s). Libraries were constructed by the immunoSEQ multiplex PCR assay. Held by TCRdb, this immuneACCESS table contains in-frame sequences only and omits some clones. Under half of the omission traces to an unresolved V gene where checked; the cause of the rest is unknown. The sample table shows around 370,000 clones, and about 88% are seen once. Of the sample, approximately 3.5% is held by the ten largest clones. The sample's treatment or condition, from its label and the paper: roughly 20 received Ad26.COV2.S at low or high dose, single or two shots; a few received placebo; per-sample allocation not given. Repertoires of vaccine and placebo recipients were sequenced from samples taken on day 63 after the first injection. The material was peripheral blood, obtained in a trial of Ad26.COV2.S vaccine versus placebo. These receptors were obtained from a person aged 18 to 65 who received the Ad26.COV2.S COVID-19 vaccine or a placebo.

The chain couples TRBV24-1 to TRBJ2-2, with TRBD1 as a possible D gene (6 bases). The CDR3 extends over 11 amino acids. Germline V CDR1 and CDR2: KGHDR, SFDVKD. V was trimmed by 4 bases and J by 11 bases, leaving 7 bases between them. CDR3 sequence (DNA): TGTGCCACCAGTGAACAGGGTGAGCTGTTTTTT. Encoded protein: CATSEQGELFF.

The V gene is TRBV28, the J gene TRBJ2-1; TRBD2 matches 10 bases. Germline trimming cut 4 bases from V and 15 bases from J; bases unmatched to any gene: 9. The length of the CDR3 is 13 residues. CDR1 is MDHEN, CDR2 SYDVKM, per germline. The CDR3: CASSSRGSGGPFF. The CDR3 DNA reads TGTGCCAGCAGTTCCCGGGGTAGCGGGGGGCCGTTCTTC.

CDR3 in amino acids: CASSQGRYGDYGYTF. The CDR3 DNA is TGCGCCAGCAGCCAAGGGCGGTACGGTGACTATGGCTACACCTTC. V gene TRBV4-3 combines with J gene TRBJ1-2; no clear D gene. Germline V gives CDR1 LGHNA, CDR2 YSLEER. The V gene lost 1 base and the J gene lost 3 bases, with 12 bases spanning the gap. This CDR3 region has 15 residues.

The chain links TRBV3-1 (or the pseudogene TRBV3-2) to TRBJ2-7, with D tentatively TRBD1 (5 bases). In germline, CDR1 is LGHDT, CDR2 YNNKEL (reference sequence). CDR3 length equals 15 residues. The V end lost 1 base, the J end lost 1 base, and 11 bases lay between the germline ends. CDR3 in DNA: TGTGCCAGCAGCCAAGTAATGGCAGGGTCCTACGAGCAGTACTTC. Translating gives CASSQVMAGSYEQYF.

The V gene is TRBV10-1, the J gene TRBJ2-5, with D hard to call. The CDR3 has 15 residues. V dropped 4 bases and J dropped 3 bases, with 15 bases sitting between them. CDR1 WNHNN and CDR2 SYGVQD come from the germline V gene (reference sequence). The CDR3: CASSVVRAGKETQYF. CDR3 DNA: TGCGCCAGCAGTGTCGTTCGGGCCGGAAAAGAGACCCAGTACTTC.

V is TRBV6-2 or TRBV6-3 and J is TRBJ2-7; D unclear. The CDR3 spans 16 residues. The V and J ends lost 6 bases and 2 bases respectively, with 20 bases between them. Germline-derived CDR1 and CDR2 are MNHEY and SVGEGT. CDR3 protein: CASSSPVLRSTYEQYF. In DNA, the CDR3 is TGTGCCAGCAGCTCCCCGGTTCTCAGGAGTACCTACGAGCAGTACTTC.

This clone was picked up one time. The chain employs TRBV6-5 and TRBJ1-6; D is ambiguous. In germline, CDR1 is MNHEY, CDR2 SVGAGI. The CDR3 has 14 amino acids. Trimming pared 2 bases from V and 10 bases from J, leaving 12 bases between. CDR3 DNA: TGTGCCAGCAGTTACAATGCGCAGAGGTCACCCCTCCACTTT. This gives the protein CASSYNAQRSPLHF.

This sequence joins TRBV2 and TRBJ2-7, with D tentatively TRBD2 (6 bases). From germline, CDR1 is SNHLY and CDR2 FYNNEI. Trimming removed 2 bases from V and 5 bases from J, with 13 bases in between. CDR3 length: 14 amino acids. Here the CDR3 DNA reads TGTGCCAGCAGTGAACTGACTAGGAGGGACGAGCAGTACTTC. It yields the protein CASSELTRRDEQYF.

This clone occurred once. CDR3 in amino acids: CASTRQFAAQPQHF. CDR3 bases: TGTGCCAGCACCCGACAGTTCGCCGCTCAGCCCCAGCATTTT. This chain links TRBV19 with TRBJ1-5; TRBD1 might be the D (5 bases). The germline gives CDR1 LNHDA, CDR2 SQIVND (reference sequence). The CDR3 runs to 14 residues. Between the trimmed V and J ends, which lost 9 bases and 6 bases, there was a span of 18 bases. Complete variable domain (other parts from reference TRBV19 and TRBJ1-5): DGGITQSPKYLFRKEGQNVTLSCEQNLNHDAMYWYRQDPGQGLRLIYYSQIVNDFQKGDIAEGYSVSREKKESFPLTVTSAQKNPTAFYLCASTRQFAAQPQHFGDGTRLSIL.

Remarks on this clone: The same CDR3 arises from other DNA sequences in this sample as well. This chain joins TRBV5-1 and TRBJ1-5; TRBD1 agrees at 7 bases. Looked up from germline, CDR1 is SGHRS and CDR2 is YFSETQ. There are 15 residues in the CDR3. V lost 2 bases to trimming and J lost 2 bases; unmatched junction nucleotides: 4. The CDR3 DNA is TGCGCCAGCAGCTTAGGGGGCACAGGCAATCAGCCCCAGCATTTT. As protein: CASSLGGTGNQPQHF.

J is TRBJ2-3 and V is TRBV4-3, with D tentatively TRBD2 (6 bases). The CDR3 has 14 residues. V gave up 2 bases and J gave up 4 bases, with 10 bases separating them. CDR1 is LGHNA and CDR2 is YSLEER in the germline V gene. The CDR3 DNA reads TGCGCCAGCAGCCAACTGCGGGGTTCAGATACGCAGTATTTT. This gives the protein CASSQLRGSDTQYF.

This chain links TRBV6-6 with TRBJ2-6; D might be TRBD1 (6 bases). The CDR3 runs to 16 residues. Germline CDR1 MNHNY, CDR2 SVGAGI (reference sequence). V was trimmed by 2 bases and J by 1 base, leaving 9 bases between them. CDR3 nucleotides: TGTGCCAGCAGTTACCTACAGGGATCTGGGGCCAACGTCCTGACTTTC. Amino acids: CASSYLQGSGANVLTF.

The rearrangement joins TRBV18 to TRBJ2-6; 7 positions match TRBD1. V shed 0 bases and J 4 bases; nucleotides not matched to a gene: 3. CDR3 length: 16 residues. CDR1 is KGHSH and CDR2 is LQKENI in the germline V gene. The CDR3 bases are TGTGCCAGCTCACCACCTGGGACAGCCGGGGCCAACGTCCTGACTTTC. It codes for CASSPPGTAGANVLTF.

The chain uses TRBV5-1 and TRBJ2-1, with D possibly TRBD1 on 5 matching bases. The CDR3 is 15 residues long. CDR1 is SGHRS, CDR2 YFSETQ, per germline. V shed 3 bases and J shed 4 bases, with 14 bases lying between them. CDR3 sequence: CASSSGPQEYNEQFF. CDR3 nucleotide sequence: TGCGCCAGCAGCTCAGGGCCACAGGAGTACAATGAGCAGTTCTTC.

J is TRBJ2-7 and V is TRBV2; 9 bases agree with TRBD1. This CDR3 is 15 amino acids long. The V and J ends lost 7 bases and 3 bases, in that order; junction bases with no gene match: 10. Germline V gives CDR1 SNHLY, CDR2 FYNNEI. The CDR3, as DNA: TGTGCCAGCACGGCCTCCCGGACAGGGGTCTACGAGCAGTACTTC. Translating it yields CASTASRTGVYEQYF.

The chain is built from TRBV7-6 and TRBJ2-7; possible D gene TRBD1, 5 bases. This CDR3 spans 19 amino acids. In germline, CDR1 is SGHVS, CDR2 FNYEAQ. Trimming pared 1 base from V and 0 bases from J, leaving 22 bases between. As DNA, the CDR3 is TGTGCCAGCAGCTTAGACGTGTTAGGGGCGGAACTGTCCTCCTACGAGCAGTACTTC. It is translated as CASSLDVLGAELSSYEQYF.

The chain has TRBV30 and TRBJ2-1; 7 bases fit TRBD2. The CDR3 loop spans 15 amino acids. J was trimmed by 5 bases and V by 2 bases; bases with no gene match: 9. The V gene's germline CDR1 is GTSNPN and CDR2 SVGIG (reference sequence). CDR3 residues: CAWSYRARGDNEQFF. In DNA, the CDR3 is TGTGCCTGGAGTTATCGCGCCCGGGGGGACAATGAGCAGTTCTTC.

The rearrangement links TRBV5-4 to TRBJ1-1; the match to TRBD1 covers 8 bases. This CDR3 region has 17 residues. Unmatched junction bases numbered 16, after V lost 4 bases and J lost 5 bases. Germline-derived CDR1 and CDR2 are SGHNT and YYREEE (reference sequence). The CDR3 DNA reads TGTGCCAGCAGCCGGCGGGTCGACAGGGGTATTCCGACTGAAGCTTTCTTT. Translating gives CASSRRVDRGIPTEAFF. Together with reference TRBV5-4 and TRBJ1-1, the CDR3 gives the full variable domain: ETGVTQSPTHLIKTRGQQVTLRCSSQSGHNTVSWYQQALGQGPQFIFQYYREEENGRGNFPPRFSGLQFPNYSSELNVNALELDDSALYLCASSRRVDRGIPTEAFFGQGTRLTVV.

The chain has TRBV15 and TRBJ2-2, with 11 bases that match TRBD2. Germline V gene data show CDR1 as LNHNV and CDR2 as YYDKDF (reference sequence). The CDR3 length is 17 residues. V was clipped by 1 base and J by 2 bases; unmatched bases: 3. In nucleotides, the CDR3 is TGTGCCACCAGCAGAGGGGGACTAGCGGAAAACACCGGGGAGCTGTTTTTT. Translation gives CATSRGGLAENTGELFF.

The rearrangement uses TRBV27 and TRBJ2-1; D perhaps matches TRBD1 (6 bases). The germline V gene encodes CDR1 MNHEY and CDR2 SMNVEV (reference sequence). The V and J ends lost 5 bases and 10 bases respectively, with 21 bases between them. The CDR3 extends over 15 amino acids. The CDR3 DNA reads TGTGCCAGCAGTCCGACGGACAGCCTCAGCAGCGAGCAGTTCTTC. Translated: CASSPTDSLSSEQFF.

This clone was observed a single time. CDR3 protein: CASSPTGTEYGYTF. The CDR3 coding sequence is TGTGCCAGCAGTCCCACCGGGACAGAGTATGGCTACACCTTC. J is TRBJ1-2 and V is TRBV27; the match to TRBD1 covers 7 bases. There are 14 residues in the CDR3. Germline trimming cut 5 bases from V and 5 bases from J; bases unmatched to any gene: 8. CDR1 is MNHEY and CDR2 is SMNVEV in the germline V gene (reference sequence).